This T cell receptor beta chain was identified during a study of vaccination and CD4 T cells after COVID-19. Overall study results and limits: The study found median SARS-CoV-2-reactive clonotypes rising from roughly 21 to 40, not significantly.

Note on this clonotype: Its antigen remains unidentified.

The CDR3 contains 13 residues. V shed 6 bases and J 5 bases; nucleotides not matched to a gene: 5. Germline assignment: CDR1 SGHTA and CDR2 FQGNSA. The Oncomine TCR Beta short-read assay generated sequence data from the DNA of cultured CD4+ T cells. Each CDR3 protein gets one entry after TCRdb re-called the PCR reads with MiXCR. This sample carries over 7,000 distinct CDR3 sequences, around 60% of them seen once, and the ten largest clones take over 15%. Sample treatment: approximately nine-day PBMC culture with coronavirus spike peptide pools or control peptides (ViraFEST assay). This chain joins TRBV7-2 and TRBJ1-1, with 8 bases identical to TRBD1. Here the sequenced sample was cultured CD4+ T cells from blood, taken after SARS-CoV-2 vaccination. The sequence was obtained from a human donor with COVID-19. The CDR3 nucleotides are TGTGCCAGCAGGACAGGGGCGGGAACTGAAGCTTTCTTT. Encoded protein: CASRTGAGTEAFF. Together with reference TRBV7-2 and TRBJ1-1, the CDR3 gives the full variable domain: GAGVSQSPSNKVTEKGKDVELRCDPISGHTALYWYRQSLGQGLEFLIYFQGNSAPDKSGLPSDRFSAERTGGSVSTLTIQRTQQEDSAVYLCASRTGAGTEAFFGQGTRLTVV.